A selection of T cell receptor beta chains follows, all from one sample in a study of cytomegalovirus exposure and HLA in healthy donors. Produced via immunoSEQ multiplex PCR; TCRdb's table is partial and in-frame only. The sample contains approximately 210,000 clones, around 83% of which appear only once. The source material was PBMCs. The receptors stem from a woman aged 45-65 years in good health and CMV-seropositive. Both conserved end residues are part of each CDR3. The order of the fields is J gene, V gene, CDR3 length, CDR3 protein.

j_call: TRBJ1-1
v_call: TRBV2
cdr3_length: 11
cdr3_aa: CASGRGEQAFF

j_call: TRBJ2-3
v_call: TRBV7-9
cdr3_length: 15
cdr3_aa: CASSLRASGTDTQYF

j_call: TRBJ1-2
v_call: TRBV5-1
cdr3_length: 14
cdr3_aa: CASSPSDRGYGYTF

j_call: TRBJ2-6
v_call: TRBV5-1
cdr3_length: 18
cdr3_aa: CASSLEGAGGSGANVLTF

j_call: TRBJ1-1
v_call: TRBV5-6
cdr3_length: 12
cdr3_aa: CASSRSGLEAFF

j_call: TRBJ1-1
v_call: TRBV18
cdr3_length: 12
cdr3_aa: CASSPTGTEAFF

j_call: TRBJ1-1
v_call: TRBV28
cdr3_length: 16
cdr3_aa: CASSLTGGGGNTEAFF

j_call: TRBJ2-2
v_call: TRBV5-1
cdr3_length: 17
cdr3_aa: CASSPWTSGGAAGELFF

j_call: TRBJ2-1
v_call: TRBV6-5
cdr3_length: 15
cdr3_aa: CASSRTGGTYNEQFF

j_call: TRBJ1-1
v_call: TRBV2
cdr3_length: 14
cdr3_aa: CASSKGQGFTEAFF

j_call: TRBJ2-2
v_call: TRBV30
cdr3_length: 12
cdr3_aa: CAWSRGTGELFF

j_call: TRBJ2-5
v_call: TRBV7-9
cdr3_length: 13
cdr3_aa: CASSFRALETQYF

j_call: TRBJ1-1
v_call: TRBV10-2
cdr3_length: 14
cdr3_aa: CASTDRGRNTEAFF

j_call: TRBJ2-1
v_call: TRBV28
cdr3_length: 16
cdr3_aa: CASSSLLAEAYNEQFF

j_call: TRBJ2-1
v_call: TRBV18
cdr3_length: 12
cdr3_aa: CASSPSLNEQFF

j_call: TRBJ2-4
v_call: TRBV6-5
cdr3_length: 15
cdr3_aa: CASRLTGDAKNIQYF